The 14 T cell receptor beta chains below come from one sample, sequenced in a study of technical replicates of blood from several donors. Assay used: immunoSEQ multiplex PCR; TCRdb lists only in-frame clones, some missing. The profile shows roughly 48,000 clones, roughly 90% of them singletons. Sequencing used PBMCs. The receptors originated from a human donor in good health. Some clones in this sample may be carry-over from other donors' samples.

This chain uses TRBV9 with TRBJ2-3; TRBD2 agrees at 8 bases. CDR1 SGDLS and CDR2 YYNGEE come from the germline V gene. This CDR3 has 11 residues. V lost 4 bases and J lost 12; bases outside the gene matches: 4. CDR3 in DNA: TGTGCCAGCAGCTCAGGACTAGCCCAGTATTTT. Its protein product is CASSSGLAQYF.

This clone was counted once. The V gene is TRBV7-2, the J gene TRBJ1-5, with TRBD1 as a possible D gene (6 bases). V was clipped by 2 bases and J by 6 bases, with 8 bases between them. CDR1 is SGHTA and CDR2 is FQGNSA in the germline V gene. The CDR3 has 13 residues. The DNA for the CDR3 is TGTGCCAGCAGCTTATTAGGGGGTCAGCCCCAGCATTTT. It is translated as CASSLLGGQPQHF.

This clone was seen just once. The chain employs TRBV6-5 and TRBJ2-3; a possible D gene is TRBD2 (5 bases). V was pared by 5 bases and J by 5 bases, with 14 bases between. Per germline, CDR1 MNHEY and CDR2 SVGAGI. The length of the CDR3 is 14 residues. The CDR3 region is CASSRGGRGDTQYF. In DNA, the CDR3 is TGTGCCAGCAGTCGCGGCGGTCGGGGAGATACGCAGTATTTT.

The chain employs TRBV9 and TRBJ1-2, with D perhaps TRBD1 (6 bases). Germline-derived CDR1 and CDR2 are SGDLS and YYNGEE. The CDR3 contains 16 residues. Between the trimmed V and J ends, which lost 3 bases and 4 bases, there was a span of 19 bases. CDR3 region: CASSARGAYGGYGYTF. As DNA, the CDR3 is TGTGCCAGCAGCGCCCGGGGGGCCTATGGCGGCTATGGCTACACCTTC. Full variable domain (outside the CDR3, taken from reference TRBV9 and TRBJ1-2): DSGVTQTPKHLITATGQRVTLRCSPRSGDLSVYWYQQSLDQGLQFLIQYYNGEERAKGNILERFSAQQFPDLHSELNLSSLELGDSALYFCASSARGAYGGYGYTFGSGTRLTVV.

The chain recombines TRBV19 with TRBJ1-6; 7 bases agree with TRBD1. Germline-derived CDR1 and CDR2 are LNHDA and SQIVND (reference sequence). This CDR3 is 15 amino acids long. V gave up 5 bases and J gave up 7 bases; unmatched junction bases: 8. The CDR3 DNA reads TGTGCCAGTAGTGTTACAGGGGAGTCGAATTCACCCCTCCACTTT. This sequence encodes CASSVTGESNSPLHF.

The chain has TRBV30 and TRBJ1-2; the D gene is possibly TRBD1 (5 bases). CDR1 is GTSNPN and CDR2 is SVGIG in the germline V gene (reference sequence). This CDR3 is 12 amino acids long. V lost 7 bases to trimming and J lost 2 bases, with 11 bases between them. The CDR3 is CALTRGNYGYTF. In DNA form, the CDR3 reads TGTGCCTTAACCCGGGGGAACTATGGCTACACCTTC. The full variable domain, its missing parts supplied by reference TRBV30 and TRBJ1-2, is SQTIHQWPATLVQPVGSPLSLECTVEGTSNPNLYWYRQAAGRGLQLLFYSVGIGQISSEVPQNLSASRPQDRQFILSSKKLLLSDSGFYLCALTRGNYGYTFGSGTRLTVV.

The chain recombines TRBV7-2 with TRBJ2-5, with 12 positions matching TRBD2. Germline loops: CDR1 SGHTA, CDR2 FQGNSA. The CDR3 contains 15 residues. J gave up 5 bases and V 5 bases, and 6 bases lay outside the gene matches. CDR3 in DNA: TGTGCCAGCAGCGTACTAGCGGGGGGTTGGGAGACCCAGTACTTC. This encodes CASSVLAGGWETQYF. The entire variable domain, with the rest obtained from reference TRBV7-2 and TRBJ2-5, is as follows: GAGVSQSPSNKVTEKGKDVELRCDPISGHTALYWYRQSLGQGLEFLIYFQGNSAPDKSGLPSDRFSAERTGGSVSTLTIQRTQQEDSAVYLCASSVLAGGWETQYFGPGTRLLVL.

The chain recombines TRBV5-8 with TRBJ2-4; 14 bases align to TRBD2. The germline V gene has CDR1 SGHTS and CDR2 YDEGEE. Unmatched junction bases numbered 6, after V lost 4 bases and J lost 0 bases. The CDR3 consists of 18 residues. The CDR3 sequence is CASSPGLAGGLAKNIQYF. The DNA for the CDR3 is TGTGCCAGCAGCCCCGGACTAGCGGGAGGTCTAGCCAAAAACATTCAGTACTTC.

The gene calls are TRBV4-2 and TRBJ2-5; 11 nucleotides align to TRBD2. There are 17 residues in the CDR3. CDR1 LGHNA and CDR2 YNFKEQ come from the germline V gene. V trimming: 1 base; J trimming: 5 bases; junction bases outside the gene matches: 9. The CDR3 bases are TGTGCCAGCAGCCAAGGACTAGCGGGATTAAATAAGGAGACCCAGTACTTC. Its translation is CASSQGLAGLNKETQYF.

Only one count was recorded for this clone. This chain uses TRBV19 with TRBJ2-7; 11 bases are a match to TRBD2. The CDR3 contains 14 residues. Trimming took 5 bases from V and 6 from J; bases not matched to a gene: 6. Germline CDR1 and CDR2: LNHDA and SQIVND (reference sequence). CDR3 coding DNA: TGTGCCAGTAGTCCGGGGACTAGCGGTCCCGAGCAGTACTTC. Amino acids: CASSPGTSGPEQYF.

The chain is built from TRBV4-2 and TRBJ2-7; D possibly corresponds to TRBD2 (5 bases). The CDR3 runs to 13 residues. V lost 1 base, J lost 3 bases, and 7 bases lay in between. Germline assignment: CDR1 LGHNA and CDR2 YNFKEQ. Written as DNA, the CDR3 is TGTGCCAGCAGCCAAGCGGGGAACTACGAGCAGTACTTC. It is translated as CASSQAGNYEQYF.

J is TRBJ1-2 and V is TRBV4-2; 11 positions agree with TRBD1. This CDR3 contains 16 residues. Germline CDR1 reads LGHNA; CDR2 reads YNFKEQ. V lost 3 bases and J lost 2; bases outside the gene matches: 5. The CDR3 spells CASSHAGTGGNYGYTF. CDR3 bases: TGTGCCAGCAGCCACGCCGGGACAGGGGGAAACTATGGCTACACCTTC.

This sequence joins TRBV2 and TRBJ1-6; 8 bases map to TRBD1. Trimming took 7 bases from V and 12 from J; bases not matched to a gene: 8. This CDR3 has 13 residues. Germline lookup yields CDR1 SNHLY and CDR2 FYNNEI. This CDR3 reads CASIGGQALPLHF. The CDR3 coding sequence is TGTGCCAGCATAGGGGGACAGGCCTTACCCCTCCACTTT.

The V and J genes are TRBV7-6 and TRBJ1-1; D perhaps matches TRBD1 (5 bases). Trimming took off 5 bases at V and 4 bases at J, with 23 bases between the two ends. The CDR3 covers 17 residues. Per the germline V gene, CDR1 is SGHVS and CDR2 is FNYEAQ. Here the CDR3 DNA reads TGTGCCAGCAGCCCAACCCCGTGGGGGGATCGGGTCACTGAAGCTTTCTTT. Translated, it gives CASSPTPWGDRVTEAFF. The complete variable domain, with remaining parts taken from reference TRBV7-6 and TRBJ1-1, reads GAGVSQSPRYKVTKRGQDVALRCDPISGHVSLYWYRQALGQGPEFLTYFNYEAQQDKSGLPNDRFSAERPEGSISTLTIQRTEQRDSAMYRCASSPTPWGDRVTEAFFGQGTRLTVV.